This T cell receptor (beta chain) is drawn from a study of cytomegalovirus exposure and HLA in healthy donors. Study conclusions and caveats: Analysis was carried out at a later point, and it linked a missense DCLRE1C variant to TCR beta V- and J-gene trimming. Some TCR beta chains (about 180 of them) were listed as cytomegalovirus-associated. More clonal expansion characterized HLA-associated TCR beta chains than equally common others in a later analysis.

PCR amplification relied on 60 Vbeta primers (plus 13 Jbeta primers). The method was immunoSEQ multiplex PCR; TCRdb's version includes in-frame clones alone and lacks a portion of them. The table includes more than 90,000 clones, around three quarters detected once. A word on this clone: The antigen is not known.

This receptor was obtained from a man aged 25 to 45 in good health and CMV-seronegative. The specimen sequenced was PBMCs.

Here the CDR3 DNA reads TGTGCCAGCAGCGATCAGGGCTACTCCTACAATGAGCAGTTCTTC. Its translation: CASSDQGYSYNEQFF. This rearrangement joins TRBV9 to TRBJ2-1; D may be TRBD1 (5 bases). This CDR3 contains 15 residues. The germline gives CDR1 SGDLS, CDR2 YYNGEE. Trimming left V 3 bases short and J 0 bases short, with 10 bases between.